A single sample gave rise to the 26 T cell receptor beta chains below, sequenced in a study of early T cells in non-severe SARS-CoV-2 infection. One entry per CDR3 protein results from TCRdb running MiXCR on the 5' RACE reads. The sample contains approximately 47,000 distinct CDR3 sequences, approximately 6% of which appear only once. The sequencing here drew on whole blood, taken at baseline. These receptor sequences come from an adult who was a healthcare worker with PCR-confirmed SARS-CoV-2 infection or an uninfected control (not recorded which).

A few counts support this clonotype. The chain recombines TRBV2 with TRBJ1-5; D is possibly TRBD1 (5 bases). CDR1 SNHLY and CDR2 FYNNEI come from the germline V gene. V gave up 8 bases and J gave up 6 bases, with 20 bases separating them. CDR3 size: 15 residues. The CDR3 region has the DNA TGTGCCAGCTCCGCCACCAGGGCCACGGGTCAGCCCCAGCATTTT. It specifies CASSATRATGQPQHF.

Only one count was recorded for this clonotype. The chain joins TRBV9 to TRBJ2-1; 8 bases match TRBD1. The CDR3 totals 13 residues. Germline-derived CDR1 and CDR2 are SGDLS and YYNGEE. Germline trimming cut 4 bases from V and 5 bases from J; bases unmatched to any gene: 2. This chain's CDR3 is CASSRTGNNEQFF. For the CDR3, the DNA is TGTGCCAGCAGCCGGACAGGGAACAATGAGCAGTTCTTC.

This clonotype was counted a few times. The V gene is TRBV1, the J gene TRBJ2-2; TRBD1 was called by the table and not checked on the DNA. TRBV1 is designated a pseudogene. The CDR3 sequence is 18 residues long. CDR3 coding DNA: TGCACCAGCAGCCGCCATCTAACCGGGACATCGAACACCGGGGAGCTGTTTTTT. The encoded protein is CTSSRHLTGTSNTGELFF.

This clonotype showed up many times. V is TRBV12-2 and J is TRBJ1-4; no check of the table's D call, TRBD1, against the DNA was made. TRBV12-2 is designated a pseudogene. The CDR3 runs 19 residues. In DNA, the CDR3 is TGTGCAAGTCGCTTATTCGTTCCGACAGCCCGCGGCCTTAATGAAAAACTGTTTTTT. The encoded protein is CASRLFVPTARGLNEKLFF.

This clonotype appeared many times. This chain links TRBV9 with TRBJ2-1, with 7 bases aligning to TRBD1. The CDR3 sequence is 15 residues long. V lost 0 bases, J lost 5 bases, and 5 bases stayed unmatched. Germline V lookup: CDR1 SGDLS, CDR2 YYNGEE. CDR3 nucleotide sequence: TGTGCCAGCAGCGTAGGAGGGGGCCCTAACAATGAGCAGTTCTTC. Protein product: CASSVGGGPNNEQFF.

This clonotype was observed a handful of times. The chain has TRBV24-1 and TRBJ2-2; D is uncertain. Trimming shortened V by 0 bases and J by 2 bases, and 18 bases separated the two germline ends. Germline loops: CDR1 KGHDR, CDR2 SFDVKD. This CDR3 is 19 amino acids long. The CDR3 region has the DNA TGTGCCACCAGTGATTTGCCTTTCCCTGAGTCTCGCAACACCGGGGAGCTGTTTTTT. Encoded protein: CATSDLPFPESRNTGELFF.

CDR3 sequence: CASTHRAASEAFF. The CDR3 DNA sequence: TGTGCCAGTACCCATCGGGCCGCTTCTGAAGCTTTCTTT. The chain links TRBV19 to TRBJ1-1, with D unresolved. The length of the CDR3 is 13 residues. V lost 7 bases to trimming and J lost 6 bases, with 15 bases between them. Germline values: CDR1 LNHDA, CDR2 SQIVND (reference sequence).

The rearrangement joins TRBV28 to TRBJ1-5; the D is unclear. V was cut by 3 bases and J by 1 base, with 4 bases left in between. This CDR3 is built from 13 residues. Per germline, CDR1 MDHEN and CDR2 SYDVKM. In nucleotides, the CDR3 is TGTGCCAGCAGTTTGCTGAGCAATCAGCCCCAGCATTTT. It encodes CASSLLSNQPQHF.

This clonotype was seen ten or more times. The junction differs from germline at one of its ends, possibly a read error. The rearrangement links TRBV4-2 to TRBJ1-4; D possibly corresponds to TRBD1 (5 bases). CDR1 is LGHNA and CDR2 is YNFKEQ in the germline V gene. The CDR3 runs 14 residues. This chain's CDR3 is CASSRGQTDEKLFF. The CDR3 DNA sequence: TGTGCCAGCAGCCGAGGACAAACTGATGAAAAACTGTTTTTT.

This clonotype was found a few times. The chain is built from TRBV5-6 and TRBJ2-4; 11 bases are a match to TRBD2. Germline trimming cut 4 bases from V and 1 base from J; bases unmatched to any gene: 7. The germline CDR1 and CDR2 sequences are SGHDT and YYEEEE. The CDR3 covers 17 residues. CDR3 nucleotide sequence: TGTGCCAGCAGCGAAACTAGCGGGAGTATCGCCAAAAACATTCAGTACTTC. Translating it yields CASSETSGSIAKNIQYF.

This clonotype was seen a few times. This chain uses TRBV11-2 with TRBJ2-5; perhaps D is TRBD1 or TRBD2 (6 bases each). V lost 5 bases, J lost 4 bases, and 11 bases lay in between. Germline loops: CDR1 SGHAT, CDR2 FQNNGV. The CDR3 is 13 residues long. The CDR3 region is CASSRGRGETQYF. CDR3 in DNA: TGTGCCAGCAGCCGGGGGCGAGGAGAGACCCAGTACTTC.

CDR3 in amino acids: CASRGRHEAFF. CDR3 bases: TGTGCCAGCAGGGGAAGACACGAAGCTTTCTTT. The gene calls are TRBV9 and TRBJ1-1; D remains unclear. Trimming shortened V by 5 bases and J by 8 bases, and 10 bases separated the two germline ends. This CDR3 is built from 11 residues. CDR1 SGDLS and CDR2 YYNGEE come from the germline V gene.

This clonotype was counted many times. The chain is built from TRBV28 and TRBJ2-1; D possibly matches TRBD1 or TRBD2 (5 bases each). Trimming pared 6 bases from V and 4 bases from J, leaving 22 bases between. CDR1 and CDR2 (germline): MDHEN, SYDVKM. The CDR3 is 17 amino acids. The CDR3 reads CASSSLFGTIGYNEQFF. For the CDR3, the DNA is TGTGCCAGCAGCTCCCTTTTCGGGACGATAGGATACAATGAGCAGTTCTTC. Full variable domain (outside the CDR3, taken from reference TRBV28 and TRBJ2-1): DVKVTQSSRYLVKRTGEKVFLECVQDMDHENMFWYRQDPGLGLRLIYFSYDVKMKEKGDIPEGYSVSREKKERFSLILESASTNQTSMYLCASSSLFGTIGYNEQFFGPGTRLTVL.

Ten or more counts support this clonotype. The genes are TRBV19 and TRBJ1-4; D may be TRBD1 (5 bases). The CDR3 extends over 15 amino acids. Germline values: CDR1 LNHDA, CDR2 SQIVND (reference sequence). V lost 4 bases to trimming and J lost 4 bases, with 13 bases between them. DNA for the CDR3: TGTGCCAGTAGTACCCCGAAGGGGAATAATGAAAAACTGTTTTTT. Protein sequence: CASSTPKGNNEKLFF.

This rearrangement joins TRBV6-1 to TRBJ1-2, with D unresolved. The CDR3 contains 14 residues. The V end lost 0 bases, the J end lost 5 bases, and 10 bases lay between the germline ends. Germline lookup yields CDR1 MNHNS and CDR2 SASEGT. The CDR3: CASSEAMDGYGYTF. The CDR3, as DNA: TGTGCCAGCAGTGAAGCAATGGACGGATATGGCTACACCTTC.

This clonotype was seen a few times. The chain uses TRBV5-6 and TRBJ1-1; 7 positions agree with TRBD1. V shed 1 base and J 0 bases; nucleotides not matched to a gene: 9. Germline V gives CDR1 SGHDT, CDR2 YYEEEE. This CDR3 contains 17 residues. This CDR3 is CASSLWGPGQMNTEAFF. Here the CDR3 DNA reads TGTGCCAGCAGCTTGTGGGGGCCGGGACAGATGAACACTGAAGCTTTCTTT.

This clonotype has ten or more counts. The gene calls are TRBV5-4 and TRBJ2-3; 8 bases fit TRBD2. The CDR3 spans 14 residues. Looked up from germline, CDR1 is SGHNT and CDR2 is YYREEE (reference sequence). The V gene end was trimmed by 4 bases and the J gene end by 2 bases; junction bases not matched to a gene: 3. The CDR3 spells CASSVSGITDTQYF. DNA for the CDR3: TGTGCCAGCAGCGTTAGCGGGATCACAGATACGCAGTATTTT.

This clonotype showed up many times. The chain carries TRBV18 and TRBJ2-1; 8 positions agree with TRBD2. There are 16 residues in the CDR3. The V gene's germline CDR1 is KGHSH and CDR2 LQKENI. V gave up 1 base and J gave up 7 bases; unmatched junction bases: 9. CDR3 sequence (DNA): TGTGCCAGCTCACCACTAAGGCTAGCGGGCGAGAATGAGCAGTTCTTC. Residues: CASSPLRLAGENEQFF.

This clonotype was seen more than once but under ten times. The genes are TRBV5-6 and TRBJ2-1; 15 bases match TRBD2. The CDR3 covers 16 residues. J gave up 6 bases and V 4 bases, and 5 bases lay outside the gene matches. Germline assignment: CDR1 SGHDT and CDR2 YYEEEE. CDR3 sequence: CASSRRTSGRANEQFF. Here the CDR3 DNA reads TGTGCCAGCAGCCGGAGGACTAGCGGGAGGGCCAATGAGCAGTTCTTC.

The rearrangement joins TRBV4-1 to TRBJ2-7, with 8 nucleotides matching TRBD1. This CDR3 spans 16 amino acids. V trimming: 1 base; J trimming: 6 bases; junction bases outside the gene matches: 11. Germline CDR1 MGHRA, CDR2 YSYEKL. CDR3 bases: TGCGCCAGCAGCCAAGCGGGACAGGTGGGGAGGCCCGAGCAGTACTTC. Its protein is CASSQAGQVGRPEQYF.

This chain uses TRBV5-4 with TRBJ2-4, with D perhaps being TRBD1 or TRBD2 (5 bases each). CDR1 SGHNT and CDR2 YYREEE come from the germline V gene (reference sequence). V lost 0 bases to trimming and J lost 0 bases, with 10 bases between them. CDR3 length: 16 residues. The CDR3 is CASSLGGTQAKNIQYF. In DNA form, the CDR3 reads TGTGCCAGCAGCTTGGGAGGGACCCAAGCCAAAAACATTCAGTACTTC.

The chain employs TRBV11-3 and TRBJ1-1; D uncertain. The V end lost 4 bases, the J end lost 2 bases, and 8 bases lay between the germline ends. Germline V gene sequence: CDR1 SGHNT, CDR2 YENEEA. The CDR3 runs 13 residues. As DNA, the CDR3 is TGTGCCAGCAGCTCCCGAATTAACACTGAAGCTTTCTTT. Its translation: CASSSRINTEAFF.

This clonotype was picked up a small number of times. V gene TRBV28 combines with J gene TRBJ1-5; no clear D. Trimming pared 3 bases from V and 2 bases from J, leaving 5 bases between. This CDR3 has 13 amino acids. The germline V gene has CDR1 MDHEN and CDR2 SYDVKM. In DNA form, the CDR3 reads TGTGCCAGCAGTTTTCAGGGCAATCAGCCCCAGCATTTT. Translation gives CASSFQGNQPQHF.

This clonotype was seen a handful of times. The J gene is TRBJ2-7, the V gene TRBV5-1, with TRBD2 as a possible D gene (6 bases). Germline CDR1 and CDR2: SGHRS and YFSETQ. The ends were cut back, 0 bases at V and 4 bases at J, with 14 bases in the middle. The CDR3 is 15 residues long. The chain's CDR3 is CASSLEMGGIYEQYF. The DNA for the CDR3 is TGCGCCAGCAGCTTGGAGATGGGAGGCATTTACGAGCAGTACTTC.

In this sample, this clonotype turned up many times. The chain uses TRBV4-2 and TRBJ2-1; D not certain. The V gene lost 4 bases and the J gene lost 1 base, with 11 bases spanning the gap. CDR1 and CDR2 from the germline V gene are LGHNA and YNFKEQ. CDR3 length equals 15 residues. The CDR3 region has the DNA TGTGCCAGCAGCCCCGGAATGGGTTCCTACAATGAGCAGTTCTTC. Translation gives CASSPGMGSYNEQFF.

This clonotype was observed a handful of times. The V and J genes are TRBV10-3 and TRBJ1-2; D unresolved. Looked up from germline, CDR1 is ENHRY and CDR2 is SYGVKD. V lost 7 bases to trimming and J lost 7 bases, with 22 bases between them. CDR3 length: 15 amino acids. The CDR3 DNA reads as TGTGCCATCACGTCTCTCCGGGGAGTAAAGTTTGGCTACACCTTC. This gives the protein CAITSLRGVKFGYTF.